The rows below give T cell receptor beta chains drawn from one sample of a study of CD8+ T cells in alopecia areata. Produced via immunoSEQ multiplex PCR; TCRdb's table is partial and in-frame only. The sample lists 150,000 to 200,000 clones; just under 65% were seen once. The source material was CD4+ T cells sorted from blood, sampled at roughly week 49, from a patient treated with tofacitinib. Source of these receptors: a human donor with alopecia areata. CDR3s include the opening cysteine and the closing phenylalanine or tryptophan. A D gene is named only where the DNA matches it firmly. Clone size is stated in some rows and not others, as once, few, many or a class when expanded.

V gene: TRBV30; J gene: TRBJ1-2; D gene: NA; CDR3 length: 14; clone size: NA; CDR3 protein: CAWRGQTPNYGYTF; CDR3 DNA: TGTGCCTGGAGAGGACAGACACCTAACTATGGCTACACCTTC
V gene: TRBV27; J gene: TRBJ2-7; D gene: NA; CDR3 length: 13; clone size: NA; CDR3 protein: CASRGGGKDEQYF; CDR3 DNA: TGTGCCAGCAGGGGAGGGGGGAAAGACGAGCAGTACTTC
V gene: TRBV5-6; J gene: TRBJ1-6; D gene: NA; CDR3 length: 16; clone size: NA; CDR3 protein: CASSQQAGVGDSPLHF; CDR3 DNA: TGTGCCAGCAGCCAACAGGCAGGTGTCGGAGATTCACCCCTCCACTTT
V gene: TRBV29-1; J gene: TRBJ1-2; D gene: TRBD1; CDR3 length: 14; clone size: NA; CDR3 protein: CSVGGTPGGYGYTF; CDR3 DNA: TGCAGCGTTGGGGGGACCCCAGGGGGCTATGGCTACACCTTC
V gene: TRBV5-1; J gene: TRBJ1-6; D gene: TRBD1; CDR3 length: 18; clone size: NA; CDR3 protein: CASSSGQEATGRNSPLHF; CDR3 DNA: TGCGCCAGCAGCTCAGGACAGGAGGCTACAGGAAGGAATTCACCCCTCCACTTT
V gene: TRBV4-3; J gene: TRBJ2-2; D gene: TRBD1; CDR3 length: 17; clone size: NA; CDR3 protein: CASSQDKGTGDTGELFF; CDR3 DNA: TGCGCCAGCAGCCAAGATAAGGGGACAGGGGACACCGGGGAGCTGTTTTTT
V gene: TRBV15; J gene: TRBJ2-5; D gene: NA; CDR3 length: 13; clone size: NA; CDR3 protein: CATSGPERETQYF; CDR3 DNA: TGTGCCACCTCCGGTCCCGAGAGGGAGACCCAGTACTTC
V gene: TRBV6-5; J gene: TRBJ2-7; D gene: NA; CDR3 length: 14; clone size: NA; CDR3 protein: CASRRDLSSYEQYF; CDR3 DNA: TGTGCCAGCAGAAGGGATCTGAGCTCCTACGAGCAGTACTTC
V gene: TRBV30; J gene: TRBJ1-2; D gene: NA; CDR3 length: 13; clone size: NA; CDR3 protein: CAWSVQGPYGYTF; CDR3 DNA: TGTGCCTGGAGTGTTCAGGGACCATATGGCTACACCTTC
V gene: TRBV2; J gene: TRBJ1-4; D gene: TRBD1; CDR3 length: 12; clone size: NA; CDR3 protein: CASSRPGQHSVF; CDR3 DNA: TGTGCCAGCAGTCGCCCGGGACAGCACTCTGTTTTT
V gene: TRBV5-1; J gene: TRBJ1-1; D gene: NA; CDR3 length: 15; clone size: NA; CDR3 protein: CASSLDIRVNTEAFF; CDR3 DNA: TGCGCCAGCAGCTTGGACATCAGAGTGAACACTGAAGCTTTCTTT
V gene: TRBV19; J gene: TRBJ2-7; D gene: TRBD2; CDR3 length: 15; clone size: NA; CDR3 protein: CASSIDGGGSYEQYF; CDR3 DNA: TGTGCCAGTAGTATAGATGGCGGGGGCTCCTACGAGCAGTACTTC
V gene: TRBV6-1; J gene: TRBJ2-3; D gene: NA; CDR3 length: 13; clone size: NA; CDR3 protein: CASTGGPTDTQYF; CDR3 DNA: TGTGCCAGCACCGGGGGGCCCACAGATACGCAGTATTTT
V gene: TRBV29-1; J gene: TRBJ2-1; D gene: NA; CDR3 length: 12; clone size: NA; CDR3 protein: CSARGRADEQFF; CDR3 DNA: TGCAGCGCAAGGGGCAGGGCCGATGAGCAGTTCTTC
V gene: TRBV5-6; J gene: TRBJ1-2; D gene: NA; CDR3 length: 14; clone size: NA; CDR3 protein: CASSLGGSHAGYTF; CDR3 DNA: TGTGCCAGCAGCTTGGGTGGCAGCCATGCCGGCTACACCTTC
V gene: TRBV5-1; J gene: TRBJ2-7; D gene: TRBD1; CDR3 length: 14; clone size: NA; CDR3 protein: CASSLGQGAREQYF; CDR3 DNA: TGCGCCAGCAGCTTGGGACAGGGGGCTCGCGAGCAGTACTTC
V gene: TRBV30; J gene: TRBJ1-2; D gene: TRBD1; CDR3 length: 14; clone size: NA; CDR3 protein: CAWKSGTGTYGYTF; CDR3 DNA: TGTGCCTGGAAATCCGGGACAGGGACGTATGGCTACACCTTC
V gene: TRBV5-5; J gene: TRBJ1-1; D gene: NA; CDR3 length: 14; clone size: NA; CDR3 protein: CASSQGGIGRKAFF; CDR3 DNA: TGTGCCAGCAGCCAAGGGGGGATTGGAAGGAAGGCTTTCTTT
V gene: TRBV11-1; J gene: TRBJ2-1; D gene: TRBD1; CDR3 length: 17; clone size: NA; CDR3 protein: CASSLLIRGTGNNEQFF; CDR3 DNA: TGTGCCAGCAGCTTACTGATCAGAGGGACAGGGAACAATGAGCAGTTCTTC
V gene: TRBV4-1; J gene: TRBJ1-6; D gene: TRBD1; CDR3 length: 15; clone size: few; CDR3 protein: CASSRTGTGNSPLHF; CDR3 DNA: TGCGCCAGCAGCCGGACCGGGACAGGGAATTCACCCCTCCACTTT
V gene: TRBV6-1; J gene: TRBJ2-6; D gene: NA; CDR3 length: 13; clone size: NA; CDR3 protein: CASSEAMANVLTF; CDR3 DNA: TGTGCCAGCAGTGAAGCGATGGCCAACGTCCTGACTTTC
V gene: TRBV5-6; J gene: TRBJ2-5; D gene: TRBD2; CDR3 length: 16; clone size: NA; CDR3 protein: CASSWGLAGEQETQYF; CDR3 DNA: TGTGCCAGCAGCTGGGGGCTAGCGGGGGAACAAGAGACCCAGTACTTC
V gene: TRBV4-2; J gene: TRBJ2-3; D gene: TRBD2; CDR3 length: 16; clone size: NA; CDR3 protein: CASSQNSGGPTDTQYF; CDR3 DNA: TGTGCCAGCAGCCAAAATAGCGGGGGCCCCACAGATACGCAGTATTTT
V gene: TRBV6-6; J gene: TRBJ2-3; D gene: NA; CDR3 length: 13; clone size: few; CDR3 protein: CASSYSQTDTQYF; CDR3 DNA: TGTGCCAGCAGTTACTCCCAGACAGATACGCAGTATTTT
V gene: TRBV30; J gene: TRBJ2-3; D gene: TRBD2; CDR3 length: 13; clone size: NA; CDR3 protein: CAWSVLGGDIRYF; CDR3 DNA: TGTGCCTGGAGTGTACTTGGGGGGGATATCAGGTATTTT
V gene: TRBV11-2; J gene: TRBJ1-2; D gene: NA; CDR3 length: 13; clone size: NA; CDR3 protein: CASSLGDSYGYTF; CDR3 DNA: TGTGCCAGCAGCTTAGGTGACAGCTATGGCTACACCTTC
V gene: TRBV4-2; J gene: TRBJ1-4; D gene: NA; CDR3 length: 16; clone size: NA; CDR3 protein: CASSQEGARGREKLFF; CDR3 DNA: TGTGCCAGCAGCCAAGAGGGCGCAAGGGGGAGAGAAAAACTGTTTTTT
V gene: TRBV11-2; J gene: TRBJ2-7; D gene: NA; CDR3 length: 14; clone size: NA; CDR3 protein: CASSFSPETYEQYF; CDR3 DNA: TGTGCCAGCAGCTTTTCTCCGGAAACTTACGAGCAGTACTTC
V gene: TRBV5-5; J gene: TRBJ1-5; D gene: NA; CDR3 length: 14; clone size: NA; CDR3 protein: CASSLAQTHQPQHF; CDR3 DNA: TGTGCCAGCAGCTTGGCGCAGACCCATCAGCCCCAGCATTTT
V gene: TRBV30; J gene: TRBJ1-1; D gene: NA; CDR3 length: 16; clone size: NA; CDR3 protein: CAWSMKGPHPNTEAFF; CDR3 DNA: TGTGCCTGGAGCATGAAAGGTCCTCATCCGAACACTGAAGCTTTCTTT
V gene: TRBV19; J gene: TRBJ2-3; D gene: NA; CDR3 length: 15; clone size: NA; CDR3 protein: CASTRGRTSTDTQYF; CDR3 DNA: TGTGCCTCCACCCGAGGGCGAACCAGCACAGATACGCAGTATTTT
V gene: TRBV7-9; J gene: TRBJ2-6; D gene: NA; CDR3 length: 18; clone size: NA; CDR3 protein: CASSLNRGGLSGANVLTF; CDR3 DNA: TGTGCCAGCAGCTTAAATCGGGGAGGCCTCTCTGGGGCCAACGTCCTGACTTTC
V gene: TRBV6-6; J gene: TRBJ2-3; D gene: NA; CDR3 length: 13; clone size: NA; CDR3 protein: CASSSRQTDTQYF; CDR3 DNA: TGTGCCAGCAGCTCCCGACAGACAGATACGCAGTATTTT
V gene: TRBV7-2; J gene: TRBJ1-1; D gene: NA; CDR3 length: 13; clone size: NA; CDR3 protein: CASSNAGFAEAFF; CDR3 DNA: TGTGCCAGCAGCAACGCAGGGTTTGCTGAAGCTTTCTTT
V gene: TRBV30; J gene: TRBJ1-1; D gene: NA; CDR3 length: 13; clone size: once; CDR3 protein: CAWIRKGKSEAFF; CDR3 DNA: TGTGCCTGGATCCGAAAGGGGAAAAGTGAAGCTTTCTTT
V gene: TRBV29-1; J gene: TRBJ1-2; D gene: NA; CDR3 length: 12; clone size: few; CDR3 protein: CSVADSAYGYTF; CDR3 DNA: TGCAGCGTAGCGGACAGCGCCTATGGCTACACCTTC
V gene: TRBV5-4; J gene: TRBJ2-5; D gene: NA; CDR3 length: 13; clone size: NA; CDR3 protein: CASSERGQETQYF; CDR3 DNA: TGTGCCAGCTCGGAAAGGGGCCAAGAGACCCAGTACTTC